The clone carrying this T cell receptor (beta chain) is a singleton in its sample. This specimen belongs to a study of PD-1 blockade in classical Hodgkin lymphoma. Study context: Once every 2 weeks, patients received intravenous nivolumab at 3 mg/kg.

The sample's time point: cycle 4 day 1 (C4D1), after 5 to 7 weeks of nivolumab. Relapse was seen in all patients after autologous stem cell transplantation, and brentuximab vedotin exposure was variable. The patients, who had relapsed/refractory classical Hodgkin lymphoma, achieved best responses of complete response, partial response or progressive disease. Data came from immunoSEQ multiplex PCR; TCRdb stores just in-frame clones and leaves some out. The top ten hold roughly 14% of the sample, which has tens of thousands of clones, nearly 90% seen once. This clonotype was sampled from a human donor with classical Hodgkin lymphoma. Material: peripheral blood mononuclear cells (PBMCs), obtained before the fourth cycle of nivolumab.

CDR3 sequence: CASTVTSGIGKGNEQFF. CDR3 nucleotides: TGTGCCAGCACCGTGACTAGCGGGATCGGGAAAGGTAATGAGCAGTTCTTC. The J gene is TRBJ2-1, the V gene TRBV2; 11 bases fit TRBD2. CDR3 length: 17 amino acids. Losses at the gene ends were 7 bases for V and 7 bases for J; bases not matched to a gene: 15. Germline V gene sequence: CDR1 SNHLY, CDR2 FYNNEI.